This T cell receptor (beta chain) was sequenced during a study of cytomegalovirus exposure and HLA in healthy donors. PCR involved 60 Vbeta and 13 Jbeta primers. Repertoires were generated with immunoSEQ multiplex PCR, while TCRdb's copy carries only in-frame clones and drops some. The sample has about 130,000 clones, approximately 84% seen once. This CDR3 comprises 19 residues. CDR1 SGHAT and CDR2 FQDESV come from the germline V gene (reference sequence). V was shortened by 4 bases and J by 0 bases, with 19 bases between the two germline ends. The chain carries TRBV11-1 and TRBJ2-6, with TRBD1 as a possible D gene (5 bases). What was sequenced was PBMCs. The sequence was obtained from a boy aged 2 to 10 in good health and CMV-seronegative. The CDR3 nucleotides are TGTGCCAGCAGCTCCTATTATGAAATAGGACACTCTGGGGCCAACGTCCTGACTTTC. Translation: CASSSYYEIGHSGANVLTF.